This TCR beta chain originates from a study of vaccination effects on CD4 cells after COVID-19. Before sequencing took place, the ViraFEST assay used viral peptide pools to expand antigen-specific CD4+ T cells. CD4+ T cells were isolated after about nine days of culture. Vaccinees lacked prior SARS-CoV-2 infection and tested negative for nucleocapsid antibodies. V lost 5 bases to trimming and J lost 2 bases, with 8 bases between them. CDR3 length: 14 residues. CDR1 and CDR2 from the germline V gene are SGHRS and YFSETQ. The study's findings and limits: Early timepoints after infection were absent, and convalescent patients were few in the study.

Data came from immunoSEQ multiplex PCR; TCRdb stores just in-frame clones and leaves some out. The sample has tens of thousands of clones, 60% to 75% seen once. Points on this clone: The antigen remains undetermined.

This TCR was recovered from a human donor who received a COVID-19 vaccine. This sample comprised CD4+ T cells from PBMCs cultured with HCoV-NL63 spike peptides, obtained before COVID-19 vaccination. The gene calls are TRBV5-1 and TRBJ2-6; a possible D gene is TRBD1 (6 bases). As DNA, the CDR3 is TGCGCCAGCAGGCCAGGGGCTGGGGCCAACGTCCTGACTTTC. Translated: CASRPGAGANVLTF.